These 32 T cell receptor beta chains originate from one sample sequenced in a study of blood T cells in healthy people across ages. The second PCR ran roughly 6 to 11 cycles with a sample-barcoded 5' primer and J-beta primers. A single record per CDR3 protein comes from TCRdb applying MiXCR to the 5' RACE reads. The data show more than 1,400,000 distinct CDR3 sequences, 42% seen once. The sequencing input was blood. Every receptor here comes from a woman between 18 and 29 years old in good health.

The V gene is TRBV5-1, the J gene TRBJ2-7, with D maybe TRBD2 (6 bases). Trimming stripped 6 bases from V and 7 bases from J, with 17 bases between. CDR1 and CDR2 from the germline V gene are SGHRS and YFSETQ. The CDR3 extends over 13 amino acids. In DNA, the CDR3 is TGCGCCAGCACCAAGGAGGGTATCGGGGAGCAGTACTTC. This translates into CASTKEGIGEQYF.

The rearrangement uses TRBV3-1 and TRBJ2-4; no firm D call. This CDR3 contains 17 residues. V lost 0 bases and J lost 2, with 14 bases in between. CDR1 and CDR2 from the germline V gene are LGHDT and YNNKEL (reference sequence). CDR3 sequence (DNA): TGTGCCAGCAGCCAAGAAGGGTTGGTCTTAACCAAAAACATTCAGTACTTC. Amino acids: CASSQEGLVLTKNIQYF.

This clonotype came up a few times. The rearrangement links TRBV7-9 to TRBJ1-2; 8 positions agree with TRBD1. There are 16 residues in the CDR3. Trimming removed 6 bases from V and 4 bases from J; junction bases left unmatched: 13. CDR1 SEHNR and CDR2 FQNEAQ come from the germline V gene (reference sequence). CDR3 loop: CASRRPGQGAAYGYTF. The CDR3 DNA reads TGTGCCAGCAGACGTCCTGGGCAGGGGGCAGCCTATGGCTACACCTTC.

About this clonotype: This could be a read error, since a much larger clone is one nucleotide away. J is TRBJ2-7 and V is TRBV11-1; 7 bases are a match to TRBD1. This CDR3 has 15 amino acids. The germline gives CDR1 SGHAT, CDR2 FQDESV (reference sequence). J was trimmed by 0 bases and V by 5 bases; bases with no gene match: 7. The CDR3 nucleotides read TGTGCCAGCAGCCGACAGGGCTATAGCTCCTACGAGCAGTACTTC. Protein product: CASSRQGYSSYEQYF.

Comment on this clonotype: A read error may explain this, as a much larger clone is one base away. The chain is built from TRBV29-1 and TRBJ2-7; TRBD2 agrees at 8 bases. The CDR3 is made up of 15 amino acids. Germline CDR1 SQVTM, CDR2 ANQGSEA. V trimming: 2 bases; J trimming: 7 bases; junction bases outside the gene matches: 13. The CDR3 spells CSVERASGPYNEQYF. CDR3 nucleotide sequence: TGCAGCGTTGAAAGGGCTAGCGGGCCATACAATGAGCAGTACTTC.

This clonotype has a handful of counts. The CDR3 protein is CAIGDVLNTGELFF. CDR3 sequence (DNA): TGTGCCATCGGGGATGTCTTGAACACCGGGGAGCTGTTTTTT. V gene TRBV10-3 combines with J gene TRBJ2-2; D ambiguous. Germline CDR1 ENHRY, CDR2 SYGVKD. This CDR3 comprises 14 residues. V was shortened by 8 bases and J by 1 base, with 11 bases between the two germline ends.

The J gene is TRBJ1-1, the V gene TRBV7-9, with D uncertain. This CDR3 is 13 amino acids long. CDR1 is SEHNR, CDR2 FQNEAQ, per germline (reference sequence). The ends were cut back, 8 bases at V and 1 base at J, with 11 bases in the middle. The CDR3 is CASEGPGNTEAFF. The CDR3 DNA sequence: TGTGCCAGCGAGGGTCCAGGGAACACTGAAGCTTTCTTT. Supplemented by reference TRBV7-9 and TRBJ1-1, the full variable domain reads DTGVSQNPRHKITKRGQNVTFRCDPISEHNRLYWYRQTLGQGPEFLTYFQNEAQLEKSRLLSDRFSAERPKGSFSTLEIQRTEQGDSAMYLCASEGPGNTEAFFGQGTRLTVV.

This clonotype was counted a single time. The chain combines TRBV9 with TRBJ2-6; the match to TRBD1 covers 8 bases. The CDR3 loop spans 17 amino acids. The J segment lost 2 bases and the V segment lost 8 bases, leaving 12 bases of the junction unmatched. In germline, CDR1 is SGDLS, CDR2 YYNGEE. Here the CDR3 reads CASEGTGDLAGANVLTF. The CDR3 bases are TGTGCCAGTGAGGGGACAGGCGACCTAGCTGGGGCCAACGTCCTGACTTTC.

The rearrangement joins TRBV30 to TRBJ1-1; D is ambiguous. The germline gives CDR1 GTSNPN, CDR2 SVGIG (reference sequence). The V and J ends lost 2 bases and 0 bases respectively, with 7 bases between them. CDR3 length: 13 amino acids. CDR3 sequence: CAWSRAMNTEAFF. CDR3 in DNA: TGTGCCTGGAGTAGGGCCATGAACACTGAAGCTTTCTTT.

V and J are TRBV6-5 and TRBJ1-2; TRBD1 agrees at 7 bases. The CDR3 loop spans 15 amino acids. Trimming cost V 0 bases and J 4 bases; bases outside gene matches: 5. CDR1 and CDR2 from the germline V gene are MNHEY and SVGAGI. The CDR3 protein is CASSYSETGLYGYTF. The CDR3 DNA reads as TGTGCCAGCAGTTACTCGGAGACAGGGCTCTATGGCTACACCTTC.

This chain links TRBV6-2 or TRBV6-3 with TRBJ2-1; D not resolved. V lost 11 bases and J lost 0, with 14 bases in between. The germline gives CDR1 MNHEY, CDR2 SVGEGT. This CDR3 is built from 14 residues. The CDR3 here is CAAMATSSYNEQFF. DNA of the CDR3: TGTGCCGCCATGGCGACGAGCTCCTACAATGAGCAGTTCTTC.

This clonotype was picked up a small number of times. The J gene is TRBJ2-4, the V gene TRBV2; D perhaps matches TRBD2 (5 bases). The DNA matches TRBJ2-7 better at its end, which makes the J call doubtful. Germline values: CDR1 SNHLY, CDR2 FYNNEI. This CDR3 contains 14 residues. The CDR3 is CASSPLGELYEQYF. The CDR3 coding sequence is TGTGCCAGCAGTCCCCTCGGGGAACTTTACGAGCAGTACTTC.

In this sample, this clonotype turned up a few times. The chain has TRBV2 and TRBJ2-5; a weak D match, TRBD1 (6 bases). Germline CDR1 is SNHLY and CDR2 is FYNNEI. This CDR3 region has 15 residues. The ends were cut back, 9 bases at V and 1 base at J, with 18 bases in the middle. For the CDR3, the DNA is TGTGCCAGAACGCCAGGGGAGAATATCCAAGAGACCCAGTACTTC. It specifies CARTPGENIQETQYF.

The chain is built from TRBV14 and TRBJ1-1; TRBD1 matches at 7 bases. Germline loops: CDR1 SGHDN, CDR2 FVKESK. The CDR3 length is 11 residues. V shed 4 bases and J 9 bases; nucleotides not matched to a gene: 2. CDR3 sequence: CASSPGGQAFF. Written as DNA, the CDR3 is TGTGCCAGCAGCCCAGGGGGACAAGCTTTCTTT.

The rearrangement joins TRBV6-5 to TRBJ1-6, with TRBD1 identical over 10 bases. CDR3 length: 14 residues. The V and J ends lost 6 bases and 6 bases, in that order; junction bases with no gene match: 2. CDR1 is MNHEY, CDR2 SVGAGI, per germline. DNA for the CDR3: TGTGCCAGCAGGCGGGACAGGGGTAATTCACCCCTCCACTTT. Its protein product is CASRRDRGNSPLHF.

Note on this clonotype: This clone may be a read error of a much larger clone one base away. The chain couples TRBV5-1 to TRBJ2-1, with D possibly being TRBD2 (5 bases). Germline CDR1 SGHRS, CDR2 YFSETQ. Trimming cost V 4 bases and J 2 bases, with 13 bases left between them. The CDR3 totals 15 residues. In DNA, the CDR3 is TGCGCCAGCAGCCCCAGTGTTAGCGCCTACAATGAGCAGTTCTTC. Amino acids: CASSPSVSAYNEQFF.

This clonotype has more than one count but fewer than ten. The chain uses TRBV25-1 and TRBJ1-2, with no clear D. CDR1 is MGHDK and CDR2 is SYGVNS in the germline V gene. V was trimmed by 0 bases and J by 4 bases, leaving 18 bases between them. There are 17 residues in the CDR3. In DNA, the CDR3 is TGTGCCAGCAGTGAATATTTTTTTCCCGCAGAAAGCTATGGCTACACCTTC. Protein product: CASSEYFFPAESYGYTF.

This clonotype was seen ten or more times. The chain links TRBV29-1 to TRBJ2-5; 8 bases agree with TRBD1. The germline gives CDR1 SQVTM, CDR2 ANQGSEA. The CDR3 runs 12 residues. The trim removed 6 bases at V and 5 bases at J, leaving 5 bases unmatched. The CDR3 DNA reads as TGCAGCGTCCTCGGACAGGGTGAGACCCAGTACTTC. Residues: CSVLGQGETQYF. Supplemented by reference TRBV29-1 and TRBJ2-5, the full variable domain reads SAVISQKPSRDICQRGTSLTIQCQVDSQVTMMFWYRQQPGQSLTLIATANQGSEATYESGFVIDKFPISRPNLTFSTLTVSNMSPEDSSIYLCSVLGQGETQYFGPGTRLLVL.

This clonotype was found a few times. The CDR3 DNA reads TGTGCCAGCAGTGAAGCAGTACGGTCTTCGACAGATACGCAGTATTTT. Translated: CASSEAVRSSTDTQYF. This chain links TRBV6-1 with TRBJ2-3, with no clear D. The CDR3 totals 16 residues. From germline, CDR1 is MNHNS and CDR2 SASEGT. Trimming shortened V by 0 bases and J by 3 bases, and 13 bases separated the two germline ends.

This clonotype was picked up one time. The chain carries TRBV7-8 and TRBJ2-3; 11 bases align to TRBD2. V shed 4 bases and J 8 bases; nucleotides not matched to a gene: 11. Germline lookup yields CDR1 SGHVS and CDR2 FQNEAQ. CDR3 length: 16 residues. In DNA form, the CDR3 reads TGTGCCAGCAGCTCGTGGGCTAGCGGGGGGATGGGTACGCAGTATTTT. It is translated as CASSSWASGGMGTQYF.

To note about this clonotype: One end of the junction varies from germline; a read error may be responsible. The chain couples TRBV25-1 to TRBJ2-3; 11 bases are shared with TRBD1. Germline V gives CDR1 MGHDK, CDR2 SYGVNS. CDR3 size: 16 residues. CDR3 residues: CASGGQGASVTDTRYF. Written as DNA, the CDR3 is TGTGCCAGTGGAGGACAGGGGGCGAGTGTCACAGATACGCGGTATTTT.

Of note for this clonotype: Just one base apart from a much larger clone, this may be a read error. The genes are TRBV7-2 and TRBJ2-4, with D maybe TRBD1 (5 bases). In germline, CDR1 is SGHTA, CDR2 FQGNSA. CDR3 length equals 14 residues. The CDR3 sequence is CASSLAGAKSIQYF. CDR3 coding DNA: TGTGCCAGCAGCTTAGCAGGGGCCAAAAGCATTCAGTACTTC.

Remarks on this clonotype: A read error may explain this, as a much larger clone is one base away. This rearrangement joins TRBV20-1 to TRBJ2-3; D is uncertain. The CDR3 spans 10 residues. The V and J ends lost 6 bases and 10 bases respectively, with 11 bases between them. Germline V CDR1 and CDR2: DFQATT, SNEGSKA (reference sequence). The CDR3 spells CSAFQDAQYF. The CDR3 DNA is TGCAGTGCCTTTCAGGATGCGCAGTATTTT.

This sequence joins TRBV12-3 or TRBV12-4 and TRBJ2-1; 13 nucleotides agree with TRBD2. The CDR3 runs to 20 residues. J gave up 5 bases and V 4 bases, and 17 bases lay outside the gene matches. The CDR3 DNA reads as TGTGCCAGCAGTTCCCCCTTAGGGACTAGCGGGAAATCCCTCCACAATGAGCAGTTCTTC. Encoded protein: CASSSPLGTSGKSLHNEQFF.

The CDR3 reads CASSYNAASYGAYYEQYF. In DNA form, the CDR3 reads TGTGCCAGCAGTTACAATGCGGCCTCCTATGGGGCTTACTACGAGCAGTACTTC. The V gene is TRBV6-5, the J gene TRBJ2-7, with a weak D call TRBD1 (5 bases). Germline V gene data show CDR1 as MNHEY and CDR2 as SVGAGI. The ends were cut back, 2 bases at V and 3 bases at J, with 23 bases in the middle. The CDR3 length is 18 residues.

Only a few counts were recorded for this clonotype. The V and J genes are TRBV7-9 and TRBJ2-1, with 7 positions matching TRBD2. This CDR3 region has 16 residues. In germline, CDR1 is SEHNR, CDR2 FQNEAQ (reference sequence). V gave up 1 base and J gave up 3 bases; unmatched junction bases: 6. This CDR3 is CASSLGSSGNYNEQFF. CDR3 nucleotides: TGTGCCAGCAGCTTAGGGTCTAGCGGTAACTACAATGAGCAGTTCTTC. Full variable domain (missing parts from reference TRBV7-9 and TRBJ2-1): DTGVSQNPRHKITKRGQNVTFRCDPISEHNRLYWYRQTLGQGPEFLTYFQNEAQLEKSRLLSDRFSAERPKGSFSTLEIQRTEQGDSAMYLCASSLGSSGNYNEQFFGPGTRLTVL.

This clonotype was counted only a few times. The chain uses TRBV7-2 and TRBJ1-3, with D unresolved. The CDR3 spans 12 residues. V shed 6 bases and J shed 0 bases, with 3 bases lying between them. Germline V gene lookup returns CDR1 SGHTA and CDR2 FQGNSA. This chain's CDR3 is CASSRSGNTIYF. The CDR3 DNA is TGTGCCAGCAGTCGCTCTGGAAACACCATATATTTT.

V is TRBV20-1 and J is TRBJ2-3; D is tentatively TRBD1 or TRBD2 (5 bases each). The CDR3 has 13 residues. V lost 3 bases and J lost 4, with 11 bases in between. Germline CDR1 DFQATT, CDR2 SNEGSKA (reference sequence). The CDR3 DNA follows: TGCAGTGCTAGTCCTCCGGGACCAGATACGCAGTATTTT. Encoded protein: CSASPPGPDTQYF.

This clonotype was detected only a few times. V usage is TRBV3-1 and J usage is TRBJ2-3, with 7 bases aligning to TRBD2. V dropped 1 base and J dropped 3; count of bases not matched to a gene: 4. This CDR3 comprises 15 residues. Germline V gene data show CDR1 as LGHDT and CDR2 as YNNKEL (reference sequence). The CDR3 DNA reads as TGTGCCAGCAGCCAAGTGGGGGGAGGGACAGATACGCAGTATTTT. This translates into CASSQVGGGTDTQYF.

This clonotype was counted between two and nine times. The CDR3: CASSQSGGGLAEQFF. In nucleotides, the CDR3 is TGTGCCAGCAGCCAATCTGGTGGGGGACTAGCTGAGCAGTTCTTC. This chain connects TRBV14 to TRBJ2-1; 9 bases match TRBD2. The CDR3 length is 15 residues. CDR1 and CDR2 from the germline V gene are SGHDN and FVKESK. The ends lost 2 bases at V and 9 bases at J; junction bases unmatched: 8.

The chain couples TRBV12-5 to TRBJ2-3, with 8 bases lining up with TRBD1. Germline V gives CDR1 LGHNT, CDR2 FRNRAP. The CDR3 has 16 amino acids. V shed 3 bases, J shed 1 base, and the junction held 6 bases outside the gene matches. The CDR3 nucleotides are TGTGCTAGTGGTTTCACCAAGGACAGGGGCACAGATACGCAGTATTTT. Protein sequence: CASGFTKDRGTDTQYF.

In the case of this clonotype: Mismatch with germline at one junction end may stem from a read error. The gene calls are TRBV6-5 and TRBJ2-3; TRBD1 might be the D (6 bases). The CDR3 is 15 amino acids. Per the germline V gene, CDR1 is MNHEY and CDR2 is SVGAGI. The CDR3 spells CVSRIGQFSTDTQYF. CDR3 coding DNA: TGTGTCAGCAGAATCGGACAGTTTAGCACAGATACGCAGTATTTT.